The 8 T cell receptor beta chains given below trace back to one sample, sequenced in a study of cytomegalovirus exposure and HLA in healthy donors. The PCR was carried out with 60 Vbeta primers and 13 Jbeta primers. Only in-frame clones appear in the TCRdb table, and some are missing; sequencing was by immunoSEQ multiplex PCR. The sample includes about 150,000 clones, 75% to 80% of them seen just once. The sequenced material came from PBMCs. These receptors all stem from a woman aged 40 to 50 in good health and CMV-seronegative.

The V call is TRBV5-1, the J call TRBJ1-1, with TRBD1 identical over 7 bases. Trimming took 4 bases from V and 5 from J; bases not matched to a gene: 14. The CDR3 length is 16 residues. Germline values: CDR1 SGHRS, CDR2 YFSETQ. CDR3 nucleotide sequence: TGCGCCAGCAGCCGCCCTGTCGAGACAGGGCGAACTGAAGCTTTCTTT. Its translation: CASSRPVETGRTEAFF.

V usage is TRBV5-8 and J usage is TRBJ1-5; possibly TRBD1 for D (6 bases). Trimming removed 5 bases from V and 0 bases from J, with 18 bases in between. This CDR3 comprises 17 residues. Germline lookup yields CDR1 SGHTS and CDR2 YDEGEE. The CDR3 coding sequence is TGTGCCAGCAGTTCGACAGGCTGGGGCTATAGCAATCAGCCCCAGCATTTT. Translating it yields CASSSTGWGYSNQPQHF.

This clone was seen only once. The rearrangement joins TRBV19 to TRBJ2-5; TRBD1 matches 7 bases. CDR3 length: 17 residues. Germline values: CDR1 LNHDA, CDR2 SQIVND (reference sequence). Trimming removed 1 base from V and 5 bases from J; junction bases left unmatched: 13. The CDR3 sequence is CASSIAHPTGDGETQYF. In nucleotides, the CDR3 is TGTGCCAGTAGTATAGCTCACCCTACAGGGGACGGGGAGACCCAGTACTTC.

This rearrangement joins TRBV5-1 to TRBJ2-7, with TRBD1 as a possible D gene (5 bases). Trimming cost V 1 base and J 2 bases, with 13 bases left between them. This CDR3 region has 15 residues. Germline CDR1 SGHRS, CDR2 YFSETQ. The CDR3 here is CASSLTLDITYEQYF. CDR3 nucleotides: TGCGCCAGCAGCTTGACTCTGGACATCACCTACGAGCAGTACTTC.

The V gene is TRBV19, the J gene TRBJ1-5, with 9 bases matching TRBD1. The CDR3 totals 16 residues. Trimming at V came to 5 bases and at J to 6 bases, leaving 11 bases not matched to a gene. CDR1 is LNHDA, CDR2 SQIVND, per germline (reference sequence). The CDR3 DNA sequence: TGTGCCAGTAGTGCCCGAACAGGGGGCGACGGTCAGCCCCAGCATTTT. Amino acids: CASSARTGGDGQPQHF.

In its sample, this clone was seen a few times. The chain combines TRBV4-2 with TRBJ1-4, with D unclear. Between the trimmed V and J ends, which lost 2 bases and 0 bases, there was a span of 10 bases. CDR3 length: 16 residues. Germline CDR1 is LGHNA and CDR2 is YNFKEQ. The chain's CDR3 is CASSQTAGSTNEKLFF. The CDR3 coding sequence is TGTGCCAGCAGCCAAACTGCTGGTTCAACTAATGAAAAACTGTTTTTT.

This clone appeared a few times. The V gene is TRBV7-9, the J gene TRBJ1-1, with D unresolved. This CDR3 spans 12 amino acids. The germline gives CDR1 SEHNR, CDR2 FQNEAQ (reference sequence). Deletions cut 1 base from V and 7 bases from J, with 7 bases between. CDR3 residues: CASSLVRNEAFF. The CDR3, as DNA: TGTGCCAGCAGCTTAGTCAGAAATGAAGCTTTCTTT.

The chain employs TRBV9 and TRBJ2-5, with 10 bases that match TRBD2. The end of the DNA is better explained by TRBJ2-7, so the J call may be wrong. Germline assignment: CDR1 SGDLS and CDR2 YYNGEE. The CDR3 contains 14 residues. CDR3 region: CASSTGLADYEQYF. The CDR3 region has the DNA TGTGCCAGCAGCACCGGACTAGCGGACTACGAGCAGTACTTC.